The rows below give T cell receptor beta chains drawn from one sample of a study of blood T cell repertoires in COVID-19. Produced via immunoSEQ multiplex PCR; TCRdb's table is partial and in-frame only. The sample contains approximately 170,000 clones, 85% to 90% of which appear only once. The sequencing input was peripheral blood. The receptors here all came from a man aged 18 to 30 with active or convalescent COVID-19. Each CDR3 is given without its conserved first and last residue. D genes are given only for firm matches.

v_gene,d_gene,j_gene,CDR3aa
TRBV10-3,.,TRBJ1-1,AISENSMNTEAF
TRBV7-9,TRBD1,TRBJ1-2,ASSSQGDYGYT
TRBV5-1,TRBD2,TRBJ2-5,ASRFGSGEETQY
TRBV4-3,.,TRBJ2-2,ASSQGGGPGANTGELF
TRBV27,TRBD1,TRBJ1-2,ASSGDRGLGYT
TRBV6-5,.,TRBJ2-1,ASSRQGMNEQF
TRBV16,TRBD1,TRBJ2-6,ASSPHRGSGANVLT
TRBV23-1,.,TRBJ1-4,ASSRTLNGWEKLF
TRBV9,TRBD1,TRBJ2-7,ASKTGTGCYEQY
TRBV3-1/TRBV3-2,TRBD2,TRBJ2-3,ASSPVAGSSTDTQY
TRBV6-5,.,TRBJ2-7,ASSYEPGRGYEQY
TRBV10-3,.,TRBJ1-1,AIWGGENTEAF
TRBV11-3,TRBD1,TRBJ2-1,ASSLDSGGSHNEQF
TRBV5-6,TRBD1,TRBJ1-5,ASSRRQGAEH
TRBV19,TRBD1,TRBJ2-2,ASRTEGTGDTGELF
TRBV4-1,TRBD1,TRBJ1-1,ATRQGGWGTEAF
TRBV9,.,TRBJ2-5,ASSVGLVDQETQY
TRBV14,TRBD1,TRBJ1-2,ASSHWTGTYGYT
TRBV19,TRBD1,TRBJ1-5,ASTIGTGKTQPQH
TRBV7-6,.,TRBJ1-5,ASSLGRYQPQH
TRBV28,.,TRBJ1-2,ASTPRGNYGYT
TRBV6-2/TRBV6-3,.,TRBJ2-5,ASSYLVGGETQY
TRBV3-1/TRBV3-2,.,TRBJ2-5,ASSQGISTETQY
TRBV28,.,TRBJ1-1,ASVRGPMNTEAF
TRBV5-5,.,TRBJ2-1,ASSLGETNYNEQF
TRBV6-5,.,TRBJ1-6,ASGRTKGENSPLH
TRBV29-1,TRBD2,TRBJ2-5,SVKPGTSREETQY
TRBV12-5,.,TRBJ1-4,ASGLALKSPGEGTNEKLF
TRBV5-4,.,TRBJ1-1,AMRLMNTEAF
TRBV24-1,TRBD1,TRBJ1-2,ATSDQGQGNYGYT
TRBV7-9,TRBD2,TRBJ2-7,ASSVFAGGFYEQY
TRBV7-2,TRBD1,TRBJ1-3,ASSPSGTAYSGNTIY
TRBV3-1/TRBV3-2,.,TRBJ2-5,ASSQDRGYRTQY
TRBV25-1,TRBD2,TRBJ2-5,ASSEGPGRGEGETQY
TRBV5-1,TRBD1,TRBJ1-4,ASSSQGQAATNEKLF
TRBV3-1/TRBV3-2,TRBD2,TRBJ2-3,ASSQTSVSDTQY
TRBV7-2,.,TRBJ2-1,ASSDSGYNEQF
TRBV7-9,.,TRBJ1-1,ASSLRQGSEAF